Included here is one T cell receptor (beta chain) sequence, with context. Its antigen is undetermined. The record originates from a study of yellow fever vaccine responses in identical twins. Study results and limitations: Convergence reportedly seemed to mark part of the twins' vaccine T cell response, with personalization marking the rest.

Germline V gene sequence: CDR1 PRHDT, CDR2 FYEKMQ (reference sequence). Trimming removed 6 bases from V and 4 bases from J; junction bases left unmatched: 6. The CDR3 is 15 amino acids. Each CDR3 protein is one row after TCRdb ran MiXCR on the RT-PCR reads. Among under 30,000 distinct CDR3 sequences listed, around four fifths were seen once. The starting material was T cells from blood (PBMCs), unsorted or a sorted subset (not recorded which), obtained before or after yellow fever vaccination (not recorded which). The chain links TRBV13 to TRBJ2-1, with TRBD2 matching over 10 bases. This receptor was identified in a young woman who received the yellow fever vaccine. CDR3 sequence (DNA): TGTGCCAGCAGTTTACTAGCGGGATCTTACAATGAGCAGTTCTTC. Protein sequence: CASSLLAGSYNEQFF.